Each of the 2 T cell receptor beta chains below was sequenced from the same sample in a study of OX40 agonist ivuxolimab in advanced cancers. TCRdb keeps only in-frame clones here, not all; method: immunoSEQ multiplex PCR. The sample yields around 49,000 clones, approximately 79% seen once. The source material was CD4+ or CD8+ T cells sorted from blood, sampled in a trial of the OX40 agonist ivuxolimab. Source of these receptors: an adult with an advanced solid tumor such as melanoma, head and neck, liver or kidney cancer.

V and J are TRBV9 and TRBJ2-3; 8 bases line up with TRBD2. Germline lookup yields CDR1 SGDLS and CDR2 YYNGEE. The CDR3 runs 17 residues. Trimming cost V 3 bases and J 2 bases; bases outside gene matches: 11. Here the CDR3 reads CASSGTPASGFTDTQYF. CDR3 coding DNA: TGTGCCAGCAGCGGGACCCCAGCTAGCGGGTTCACAGATACGCAGTATTTT.

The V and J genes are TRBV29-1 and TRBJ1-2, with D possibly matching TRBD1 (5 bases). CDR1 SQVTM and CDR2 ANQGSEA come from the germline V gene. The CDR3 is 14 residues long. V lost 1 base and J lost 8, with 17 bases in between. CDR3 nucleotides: TGCAGCGTTGAAGCTTTCGGGTCTTACAGGGGCTACACCTTC. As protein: CSVEAFGSYRGYTF.